The TCR beta chain described here comes from a study of blood T cell repertoires in COVID-19. Study background: T cells, B-cell-depleted T cells, or PBMCs supplied cDNA or gDNA.

Authors' methods: The assay estimated nucleated cells by amplifying reference gene primers. Some clones are missing from TCRdb's copy, which holds only in-frame ones; the method was immunoSEQ multiplex PCR. V and J calls and clone size come straight from that table; D and trimming were deduced from the DNA. The data contain some 96,000 clones, roughly 80% of them singletons. This CDR3 has 18 residues. The junction had 12 bases not matched to a gene; V was cut back by 4 bases and J by 1 base. Germline V gives CDR1 SGHTA, CDR2 FQGNSA. The chain is built from TRBV7-2 and TRBJ1-1; TRBD1 agrees at 10 bases. The receptor's source is a human donor in a cohort sampled during active COVID-19. What was sequenced was peripheral blood. CDR3 nucleotide sequence: TGTGCCAGCAGCTCGGACCGAGACAGGGGGCTTAAGAACACTGAAGCTTTCTTT. Its translation is CASSSDRDRGLKNTEAFF.